This TCR beta chain derives from a study of T cell repertoires in cytomegalovirus infection. Findings of the study overall: There were HLA-C-restricted CMV-specific TCR beta clonotypes dominating the ex vivo response. Identification of carriers of CMV plus the relevant HLA was performed using cumulative public TCR beta family frequency.

Trimming at V came to 3 bases and at J to 5 bases, leaving 6 bases not matched to a gene. This CDR3 contains 15 residues. CDR1 is MNHEY and CDR2 is SMNVEV in the germline V gene (reference sequence). TCRdb reanalysed the reads using MiXCR and keeps one entry per CDR3 protein. The repertoire holds around 100,000 distinct CDR3 sequences, 23% seen once, with around 40% in the top ten. This clonotype showed up many times. Its antigen is unidentified. The clonotype was recovered from a human donor in good health (CMV status not recorded). Some clones in this sample may be carry-over from other donors' samples. J is TRBJ2-7 and V is TRBV27; 11 bases align to TRBD1. The sequenced sample consisted of CD8+ T cells from PBMCs. In DNA form, the CDR3 reads TGTGCCAGCAGTTTCCTCCGGGGACAGGGGGACGAGCAGTACTTC. Protein: CASSFLRGQGDEQYF.